The 25 T cell receptor beta chains below were found in one sample sequenced in a study of identifying expanded T cells in peripheral blood. Some clones are missing from TCRdb's copy, which holds only in-frame ones; the method was immunoSEQ multiplex PCR. The sample yields about 94,000 clones, roughly 90% seen once. The sample taken for sequencing was blood. The receptor set was obtained from a person aged 18-70 years in good health.

J is TRBJ1-4 and V is TRBV30; the match to TRBD1 covers 9 bases. V gave up 1 base and J gave up 8 bases; unmatched junction bases: 2. The CDR3 is 13 amino acids. Germline CDR1 is GTSNPN and CDR2 is SVGIG (reference sequence). CDR3 sequence reads: CAWSGDRAEKLFF. CDR3 DNA: TGTGCCTGGAGTGGGGACAGGGCGGAAAAACTGTTTTTT.

The chain is built from TRBV27 and TRBJ1-1; D remains ambiguous. This CDR3 spans 13 amino acids. Germline V gene lookup returns CDR1 MNHEY and CDR2 SMNVEV (reference sequence). With 2 bases removed from V and 3 bases from J, the gap between germline ends came to 7 bases. CDR3: CASSLHGDTEAFF. In DNA form, the CDR3 reads TGTGCCAGCAGTTTACACGGAGACACTGAAGCTTTCTTT.

The chain employs TRBV5-4 and TRBJ1-4, with D unresolved. Germline V lookup: CDR1 SGHNT, CDR2 YYREEE (reference sequence). The length of the CDR3 is 13 residues. Trimming pared 4 bases from V and 2 bases from J, leaving 6 bases between. CDR3 loop: CASSHATNEKLFF. In DNA form, the CDR3 reads TGTGCCAGCAGCCACGCGACTAATGAAAAACTGTTTTTT.

J is TRBJ2-2 and V is TRBV4-3; no clear D gene. The CDR3 has 13 residues. V was trimmed by 1 base and J by 6 bases, leaving 6 bases between them. Germline lookup yields CDR1 LGHNA and CDR2 YSLEER. The CDR3 coding sequence is TGCGCCAGCAGCCAAGTTCTCTCCGGGGAGCTGTTTTTT. It is translated as CASSQVLSGELFF.

This clone was recorded only once. The chain has TRBV7-2 and TRBJ2-7; 8 bases map to TRBD1. The CDR3 covers 14 residues. CDR1 and CDR2 (germline): SGHTA, FQGNSA. The V and J ends lost 1 base and 4 bases, in that order; junction bases with no gene match: 3. The CDR3 loop reads CASSLGRGQYEQYF. The CDR3 DNA reads as TGTGCCAGCAGCTTAGGCAGGGGGCAATACGAGCAGTACTTC.

The rearrangement links TRBV9 to TRBJ1-1, with TRBD1 as a possible D gene (5 bases). This CDR3 has 14 amino acids. The ends were cut back, 0 bases at V and 2 bases at J, with 8 bases in the middle. Germline CDR1 reads SGDLS; CDR2 reads YYNGEE. As DNA, the CDR3 is TGTGCCAGCAGCGTAGGACAGAAAAACACTGAAGCTTTCTTT. Protein sequence: CASSVGQKNTEAFF.

The V and J genes are TRBV30 and TRBJ2-1; perhaps TRBD1 as D (6 bases). Germline V lookup: CDR1 GTSNPN, CDR2 SVGIG (reference sequence). This CDR3 is 13 amino acids long. V lost 0 bases and J 4 bases, leaving 7 bases between the germline ends. The CDR3 DNA reads as TGTGCCTGGAGTGTTCAGGGGTACAATGAGCAGTTCTTC. Its protein is CAWSVQGYNEQFF.

The rearrangement joins TRBV30 to TRBJ1-2, with D perhaps matching TRBD1 (6 bases). CDR1 GTSNPN and CDR2 SVGIG come from the germline V gene (reference sequence). The CDR3 totals 13 residues. V lost 3 bases, J lost 8 bases, and 16 bases lay in between. The CDR3 loop reads CAWRVTGTAGYTF. CDR3 in DNA: TGTGCCTGGAGAGTCACAGGGACGGCCGGCTACACCTTC. Drawing the rest from reference TRBV30 and TRBJ1-2, the complete variable domain is SQTIHQWPATLVQPVGSPLSLECTVEGTSNPNLYWYRQAAGRGLQLLFYSVGIGQISSEVPQNLSASRPQDRQFILSSKKLLLSDSGFYLCAWRVTGTAGYTFGSGTRLTVV.

The chain employs TRBV9 and TRBJ1-3; tentatively, D is TRBD1 (6 bases). V was cut by 2 bases and J by 3 bases, with 15 bases left in between. This CDR3 is built from 16 residues. Germline-derived CDR1 and CDR2 are SGDLS and YYNGEE. As DNA, the CDR3 is TGTGCCAGCAGCGTGGGGGGCGGGGACCTTGGAAACACCATATATTTT. Amino acids: CASSVGGGDLGNTIYF.

V and J are TRBV6-4 and TRBJ1-1; D remains ambiguous. The V gene lost 2 bases and the J gene lost 4 bases, with 8 bases spanning the gap. Germline lookup yields CDR1 MRHNA and CDR2 SNTAGT. This CDR3 region has 13 residues. CDR3 residues: CASSDRAGTEAFF. DNA for the CDR3: TGTGCCAGCAGTGACCGGGCCGGCACTGAAGCTTTCTTT.

The V gene is TRBV7-9, the J gene TRBJ1-5, with D uncertain. Germline V lookup: CDR1 SEHNR, CDR2 FQNEAQ (reference sequence). The CDR3 contains 14 residues. V gave up 0 bases and J gave up 7 bases, with 10 bases separating them. The CDR3 sequence: CASSLASGSQPQHF. The DNA of the CDR3 is TGTGCCAGCAGCTTAGCTTCCGGGTCCCAGCCCCAGCATTTT.

Note on this clone: The germline gene is not matched at one end of the junction; a read error may be the cause. V gene TRBV19 combines with J gene TRBJ1-4; TRBD1 is a possible D gene (6 bases). CDR3 size: 16 residues. Germline V gene sequence: CDR1 LNHDA, CDR2 SQIVND (reference sequence). CDR3: CASSAPYRVKNEKLFF. In DNA form, the CDR3 reads TGTGCCAGTAGTGCACCATACAGGGTGAAAAATGAAAAGCTGTTTTTT.

This clone was picked up one time. The gene calls are TRBV5-6 and TRBJ1-6; D uncertain. Trimming cost V 4 bases and J 0 bases, with 14 bases left between them. The germline V gene encodes CDR1 SGHDT and CDR2 YYEEEE. The CDR3 runs 17 residues. DNA for the CDR3: TGTGCCAGCAGCCCGGACGGTGGGCTCTCCTATAATTCACCCCTCCACTTT. Translated: CASSPDGGLSYNSPLHF. The variable domain in full, with the rest retrieved from reference TRBV5-6 and TRBJ1-6, is DAGVTQSPTHLIKTRGQQVTLRCSPKSGHDTVSWYQQALGQGPQFIFQYYEEEERQRGNFPDRFSGHQFPNYSSELNVNALLLGDSALYLCASSPDGGLSYNSPLHFGNGTRLTVT.

The chain links TRBV7-9 to TRBJ1-3; no clear D gene. Germline V gene sequence: CDR1 SEHNR, CDR2 FQNEAQ (reference sequence). The CDR3 length is 15 residues. The V end was cut by 1 base, the J end by 2 bases, with 9 bases between. In DNA, the CDR3 is TGTGCCAGCAGCTTAGGGGGAGATGCTGGAAACACCATATATTTT. This codes for CASSLGGDAGNTIYF.

The V gene is TRBV10-3, the J gene TRBJ1-4; D is ambiguous. This CDR3 has 17 residues. Trimming removed 3 bases at V and 0 bases at J, with 14 bases between. Germline lookup yields CDR1 ENHRY and CDR2 SYGVKD. The DNA for the CDR3 is TGTGCCATCAGTGACATGACATACGATGCAACTAATGAAAAACTGTTTTTT. Translated: CAISDMTYDATNEKLFF.

CDR3 nucleotide sequence: TGTGCCAGCAGCTTCACGATCGGGACAGGCGGGTATGGCTACACCTTC. Translating gives CASSFTIGTGGYGYTF. This chain joins TRBV9 and TRBJ1-2; 8 bases align to TRBD1. Germline-derived CDR1 and CDR2 are SGDLS and YYNGEE. The CDR3 spans 16 residues. The V and J ends lost 4 bases and 5 bases, in that order; junction bases with no gene match: 13.

This clone was seen only a few times. V usage is TRBV7-8 and J usage is TRBJ1-3; D uncertain. Trimming shortened V by 5 bases and J by 2 bases, and 7 bases separated the two germline ends. The CDR3 extends over 13 amino acids. Germline CDR1 is SGHVS and CDR2 is FQNEAQ. The CDR3 DNA reads as TGTGCCAGCAGCCCACGACCTGGAAACACCATATATTTT. Its protein is CASSPRPGNTIYF.

Details on this clone: The same CDR3 arises from other DNA sequences in this sample as well. V usage is TRBV29-1 and J usage is TRBJ1-4; D unresolved. The CDR3 is made up of 12 amino acids. V was cut by 6 bases and J by 5 bases, with 10 bases left in between. Per germline, CDR1 SQVTM and CDR2 ANQGSEA. DNA for the CDR3: TGCAGCGTCCGGACCGGGAATGAAAAACTGTTTTTT. Its protein is CSVRTGNEKLFF.

This sequence joins TRBV7-3 and TRBJ2-2, with D unclear. Germline CDR1 and CDR2: SGHTA and FQGTGA. V gave up 0 bases and J gave up 7 bases, with 6 bases separating them. The CDR3 loop spans 13 amino acids. The CDR3 sequence: CASSLTGYGELFF. CDR3 in DNA: TGTGCCAGCAGCTTAACAGGGTACGGGGAGCTGTTTTTT.

The J gene is TRBJ2-1, the V gene TRBV9; 12 bases fit TRBD2. V gave up 4 bases and J gave up 1 base; unmatched junction bases: 6. This CDR3 contains 17 residues. Germline values: CDR1 SGDLS, CDR2 YYNGEE. CDR3 coding DNA: TGTGCCAGCAGCTCACCGACTAGCGGGGGTTCCTACAATGAGCAGTTCTTC. This gives the protein CASSSPTSGGSYNEQFF.

A note on this clone: The conserved final phenylalanine or tryptophan is absent from the CDR3, which likely points to a read error. The rearrangement links TRBV19 to TRBJ1-2; D is unclear. CDR1 and CDR2 (germline): LNHDA, SQIVND (reference sequence). The CDR3 consists of 15 residues. The V gene lost 1 base and the J gene lost 0 bases, with 9 bases spanning the gap. CDR3 bases: TGTGCCAGTAGTATAGTTACAACAGCTAACTATGGCTACACCCTC. Translating gives CASSIVTTANYGYTL.

Remarks on this clone: The identical CDR3 is also encoded by other nucleotide sequences in the sample. The rearrangement joins TRBV7-2 to TRBJ1-3; D not resolved. The CDR3 contains 12 residues. Germline V gene data show CDR1 as SGHTA and CDR2 as FQGNSA. V was pared by 5 bases and J by 1 base, with 3 bases between. The CDR3 coding sequence is TGTGCCAGCAGCCGTTCTGGAAACACCATATATTTT. It is translated as CASSRSGNTIYF.

The chain recombines TRBV7-9 with TRBJ1-2; possible D gene TRBD1, 6 bases. In germline, CDR1 is SEHNR, CDR2 FQNEAQ (reference sequence). With 4 bases removed from V and 2 bases from J, the gap between germline ends came to 11 bases. The CDR3 totals 14 residues. CDR3 region: CASSSTGLNYGYTF. The CDR3 DNA sequence: TGTGCCAGCAGCTCGACAGGTTTAAACTATGGCTACACCTTC. Drawing the rest from reference TRBV7-9 and TRBJ1-2, the complete variable domain is DTGVSQNPRHKITKRGQNVTFRCDPISEHNRLYWYRQTLGQGPEFLTYFQNEAQLEKSRLLSDRFSAERPKGSFSTLEIQRTEQGDSAMYLCASSSTGLNYGYTFGSGTRLTVV.

V and J are TRBV30 and TRBJ1-1, with D perhaps matching TRBD1 (6 bases). CDR1 is GTSNPN, CDR2 SVGIG, per germline (reference sequence). The V and J ends lost 5 bases and 6 bases respectively, with 10 bases between them. The CDR3 has 11 amino acids. In DNA form, the CDR3 reads TGTGCCTGGCAGGGGAGGGCTGAAGCTTTCTTT. It codes for CAWQGRAEAFF.

The V call is TRBV5-6, the J call TRBJ2-3; D uncertain. CDR1 is SGHDT and CDR2 is YYEEEE in the germline V gene. The V gene lost 1 base and the J gene lost 2 bases, with 11 bases spanning the gap. The CDR3 runs to 15 residues. CDR3 in DNA: TGTGCCAGCAGCTTGTTGCTGGATTTCACAGATACGCAGTATTTT. Residues: CASSLLLDFTDTQYF.